There are a few counts of the clone carrying this T cell receptor (beta chain). Its cognate antigen is unknown. The data originate from a study of blood T cells in healthy people across ages. Researchers collected about 10 milliliters of peripheral blood from every single donor. Study outcomes and limitations: Both higher diversity and more naive CD4+ cells marked long-lived donors when set against aged donors.

The V gene end was trimmed by 5 bases and the J gene end by 7 bases; junction bases not matched to a gene: 9. CDR3 length: 14 amino acids. Germline V gene lookup returns CDR1 LGHDT and CDR2 YNNKEL (reference sequence). Through a sample-barcoded 5' primer and a J-beta primer mix, a second PCR was run for roughly 6 to 11 cycles. One entry per CDR3 protein, called by TCRdb with MiXCR from the 5' RACE reads. Altogether 850,000 to 950,000 distinct CDR3 sequences are present, around 28% being singletons, with the ten largest covering roughly a sixth. The origin of this receptor is a woman older than 75 in good health. The chain carries TRBV3-1 and TRBJ1-1, with 8 bases matching TRBD1. The sample consisted of blood. Here the CDR3 reads CASSKGQVCGEAFF. The CDR3 nucleotides read TGTGCCAGCAGCAAGGGACAGGTTTGCGGTGAAGCTTTCTTT.